These T cell receptor beta chains were read from a single sample in a study of blood T cell repertoires in COVID-19. Libraries were prepared by immunoSEQ multiplex PCR; TCRdb keeps only in-frame clonotypes and omits some of them. Of 220,000 or so clones listed, around nine tenths are singletons. Sequencing input: PBMCs or T cells enriched from blood (not recorded which). These receptors originate from a woman aged 50 to 60 with acute COVID-19. CDR3s include the opening cysteine and the closing phenylalanine or tryptophan. A D gene is named only where the DNA matches it firmly. Not all rows give a size; the values are once, few, many and, for expanded clones, a class.

J gene	V gene	clone size	D gene	CDR3 DNA	CDR3 protein
TRBJ2-7	TRBV7-2	-	TRBD2	TGTGCCAGCAGCTTAAGTCGGGGGGACTACGAGCAGTACTTC	CASSLSRGDYEQYF
TRBJ2-7	TRBV6-1	-	-	TGTGCCAGCAGTGAAAATGCTGGTTCGCCAGGCCCCTCTTCCGAGCAGTACTTC	CASSENAGSPGPSSEQYF
TRBJ2-1	TRBV7-3	-	TRBD2	TGTGCCAGCAGCTTAATGGGCGGGAGAGCCCCTCGGCACAATGAGCAGTTCTTC	CASSLMGGRAPRHNEQFF
TRBJ1-1	TRBV27	-	-	TGTGCCAGTCAATCGGGGGGGGCCTGGAACACTGAAGCTTTCTTT	CASQSGGAWNTEAFF
TRBJ2-1	TRBV27	-	TRBD2	TGTGCCAGCAGTTTTCTGGCGGGGGGGGCGCTTTGGGAGCAGTTCTTC	CASSFLAGGALWEQFF
TRBJ2-5	TRBV3-1/TRBV3-2	-	TRBD1	TGTGCCAGCAGCCAGAGGACAGGGCAAGAGACCCAGTACTTC	CASSQRTGQETQYF
TRBJ1-2	TRBV7-9	-	-	TGTGCCAGCAGCTTAGTCGCGGATCGACGGGGCTACACCTTC	CASSLVADRRGYTF
TRBJ2-5	TRBV3-1/TRBV3-2	-	TRBD2	TGTGCCAGCCTGCTCATACACAGCGGGAAAGAGACCCAGTACTTC	CASLLIHSGKETQYF
TRBJ2-1	TRBV28	-	TRBD2	TGTGCCAGCAGTCTCCCGACTAGCGGGCCGGTCCCCTACAATGAGCAGTTCTTC	CASSLPTSGPVPYNEQFF
TRBJ2-3	TRBV5-4	-	TRBD2	TGTGCCAGCAGCTGGGGCCTTAGCGGGAGCACAGATACGCAGTATTTT	CASSWGLSGSTDTQYF
TRBJ1-2	TRBV30	-	TRBD1	TGTGCCTGGAATCTGGACAGGTTGTCGGGCTATGGCTACACCTTC	CAWNLDRLSGYGYTF
TRBJ1-6	TRBV27	-	-	TGTGCCAGCAGTTTAGGGGCGTGGGGCACCCCGAGCTCCTATAATTCACCCCTCCACTTT	CASSLGAWGTPSSYNSPLHF
TRBJ2-6	TRBV27	-	-	TGTGCCAGCAGCTTCAAACCCACCGCGGGGGCCAACGTCCTGACTTTC	CASSFKPTAGANVLTF
TRBJ1-2	TRBV4-1	-	-	TGCGCCAGCAGCCGGGAGCTTGCAGGCTACACCTTC	CASSRELAGYTF
TRBJ1-3	TRBV5-4	-	TRBD1	TGTGCCAGCAGCTCGACAGGGGGTGGAAACACCATATATTTT	CASSSTGGGNTIYF
TRBJ2-1	TRBV6-2/TRBV6-3	-	TRBD2	TGTGCCAGCAGTTCCCCTAGCGGCTACTACAATGAGCAGTTCTTC	CASSSPSGYYNEQFF
TRBJ2-1	TRBV5-1	-	TRBD2	TGCGCCACAAAAAAAGCGGGAGGGCCTAAAAATGAGCAGTTCTTC	CATKKAGGPKNEQFF
TRBJ2-7	TRBV3-1/TRBV3-2	-	-	TGTGCCAGCAGCCAAGCAGTTGCCACCGCCTACGAGCAGTACTTC	CASSQAVATAYEQYF
TRBJ1-5	TRBV28	-	-	TGTGCCAGCAGCTTACTAAGGGAGATTCAGCCCCAGCATTTT	CASSLLREIQPQHF
TRBJ1-1	TRBV12-5	-	TRBD1	TGTGCTAGTGGTTTGATCGTCGGGACAGGGGGCAGGAACACTGAAGCTTTCTTT	CASGLIVGTGGRNTEAFF
TRBJ1-5	TRBV18	-	TRBD1	TGTGCCAGCCAACGGGGGACAGGGGACCAGCCCCAGCATTTT	CASQRGTGDQPQHF
TRBJ2-5	TRBV5-4	-	TRBD1	TGTGCCAGCAGCCCCGGGACAGGGGGGCAAGAGACCCAGTACTTC	CASSPGTGGQETQYF
TRBJ2-7	TRBV6-5	-	-	TGTGCCAGCAGTTCGGACAAGACCTCCTACGAGCAGTACTTC	CASSSDKTSYEQYF
TRBJ2-5	TRBV1	-	-	TGCACCAGCAGCCAGTGTGGAGACTTC	CTSSQCGDF
TRBJ2-3	TRBV7-2	few	TRBD2	TGTCCCAGCCGGGGGGGGGTGGGGTGGGATACGCAGTATTTT	CPSRGGVGWDTQYF
TRBJ2-3	TRBV7-9	-	TRBD2	TGTGCCAGCAGACCCCTCGTCAGGGCTAGCGGAATTAGCACAGATACGCAGTATTTT	CASRPLVRASGISTDTQYF
TRBJ2-7	TRBV19	-	-	TGTGCCAGTAGTACCACGGGACACCCCTACGAGCAGTACTTC	CASSTTGHPYEQYF
TRBJ2-1	TRBV5-1	-	TRBD2	TGCGCCAGCAGCTCCGGGACTAGCGGGAGATATAGTGAGCAGTTCTTC	CASSSGTSGRYSEQFF
TRBJ2-7	TRBV7-8	-	TRBD2	TGTGCCAGCAGCTTGTGGCGGGAGGGTGTCTACGAGCAGTACTTC	CASSLWREGVYEQYF